The clone carrying this T cell receptor (beta chain) showed up many times. The germline V gene encodes CDR1 MDHEN and CDR2 SYDVKM. This CDR3 has 15 amino acids. Losses at the gene ends were 7 bases for V and 6 bases for J; bases not matched to a gene: 9. These data originate in a study of regulatory T cells in long-lasting Graves disease. Noted time point: newly diagnosed GD, antithyroid drugs for less than 3 months. Isolated PBMC RNA provided the starting material for the TCR library. Sequencing libraries for TCR beta were prepared with iRepertoire HTBI primers and Arm-PCR of CDR3 regions. TCRdb re-called the multiplex PCR reads through MiXCR, storing one row per CDR3 protein. The sample holds more than 350,000 distinct CDR3 sequences; more than 12% are singletons and the top ten take over 15%. These sequences were also reported in another study, on T cells in Graves' hyperthyroidism and ophthalmopathy.

The chain is built from TRBV28 and TRBJ1-5; 10 bases agree with TRBD1. The clonotype was recovered from a woman aged 25 to 39 with Graves disease. Source: peripheral blood mononuclear cells (PBMCs), taken at new diagnosis, from a patient treated with antithyroid drugs. This chain's CDR3 is CASTWDRGPSQPQHF. Written as DNA, the CDR3 is TGTGCCAGCACTTGGGACAGGGGACCGAGTCAGCCCCAGCATTTT.